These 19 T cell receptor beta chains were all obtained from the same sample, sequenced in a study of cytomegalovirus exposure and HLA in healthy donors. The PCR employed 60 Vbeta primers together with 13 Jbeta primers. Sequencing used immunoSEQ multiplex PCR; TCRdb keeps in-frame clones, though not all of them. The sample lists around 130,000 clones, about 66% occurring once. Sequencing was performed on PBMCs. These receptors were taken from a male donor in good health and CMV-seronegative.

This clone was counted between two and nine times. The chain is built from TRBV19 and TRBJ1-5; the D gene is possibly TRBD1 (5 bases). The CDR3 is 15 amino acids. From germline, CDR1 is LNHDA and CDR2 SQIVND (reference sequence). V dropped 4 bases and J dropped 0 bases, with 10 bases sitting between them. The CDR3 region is CASSRTSNSNQPQHF. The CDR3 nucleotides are TGTGCCAGTAGTAGGACATCTAATAGCAATCAGCCCCAGCATTTT.

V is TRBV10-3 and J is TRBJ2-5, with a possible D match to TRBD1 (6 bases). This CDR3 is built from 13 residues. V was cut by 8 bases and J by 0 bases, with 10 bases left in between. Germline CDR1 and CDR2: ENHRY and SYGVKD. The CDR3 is CAIGQLYQETQYF. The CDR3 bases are TGTGCCATCGGACAGCTGTACCAAGAGACCCAGTACTTC.

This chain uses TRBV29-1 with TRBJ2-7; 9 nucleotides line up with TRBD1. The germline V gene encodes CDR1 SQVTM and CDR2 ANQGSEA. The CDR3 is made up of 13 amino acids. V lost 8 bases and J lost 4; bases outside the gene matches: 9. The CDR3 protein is CSFRDRASYEQYF. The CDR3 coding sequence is TGCAGCTTCCGGGACAGGGCCTCATACGAGCAGTACTTC.

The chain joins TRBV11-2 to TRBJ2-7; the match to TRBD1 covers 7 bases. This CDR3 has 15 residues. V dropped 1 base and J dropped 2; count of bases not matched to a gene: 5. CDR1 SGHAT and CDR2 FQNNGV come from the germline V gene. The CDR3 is CASSLGVTGTYEQYF. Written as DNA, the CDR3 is TGTGCCAGCAGCTTAGGTGTGACAGGGACCTACGAGCAGTACTTC. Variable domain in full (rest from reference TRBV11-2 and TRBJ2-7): EAGVAQSPRYKIIEKRQSVAFWCNPISGHATLYWYQQILGQGPKLLIQFQNNGVVDDSQLPKDRFSAERLKGVDSTLKIQPAKLEDSAVYLCASSLGVTGTYEQYFGPGTRLTVT.

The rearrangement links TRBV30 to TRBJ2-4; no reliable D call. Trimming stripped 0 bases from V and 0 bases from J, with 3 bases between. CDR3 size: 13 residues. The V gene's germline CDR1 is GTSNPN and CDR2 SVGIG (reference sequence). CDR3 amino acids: CAWSVGAKNIQYF. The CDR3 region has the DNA TGTGCCTGGAGTGTCGGAGCCAAAAACATTCAGTACTTC.

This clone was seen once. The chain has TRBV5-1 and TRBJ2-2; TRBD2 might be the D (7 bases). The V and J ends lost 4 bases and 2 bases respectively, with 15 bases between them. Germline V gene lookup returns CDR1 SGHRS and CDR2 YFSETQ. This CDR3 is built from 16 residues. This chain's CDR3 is CASSGGGGLNTGELFF. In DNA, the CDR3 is TGCGCCAGCAGCGGTGGGGGGGGCCTAAACACCGGGGAGCTGTTTTTT.

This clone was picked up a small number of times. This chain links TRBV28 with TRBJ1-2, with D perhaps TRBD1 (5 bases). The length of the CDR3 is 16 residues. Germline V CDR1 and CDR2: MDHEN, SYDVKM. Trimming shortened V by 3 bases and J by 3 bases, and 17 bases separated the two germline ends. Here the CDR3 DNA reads TGTGCCAGCAGTTTCCCAAGACTCAGGGTCGACTATGGCTACACCTTC. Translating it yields CASSFPRLRVDYGYTF.

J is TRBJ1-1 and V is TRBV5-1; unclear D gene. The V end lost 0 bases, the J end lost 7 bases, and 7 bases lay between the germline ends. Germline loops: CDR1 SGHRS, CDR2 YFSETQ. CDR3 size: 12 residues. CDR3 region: CASSLGGNEAFF. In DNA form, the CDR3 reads TGCGCCAGCAGCTTGGGAGGGAATGAAGCTTTCTTT. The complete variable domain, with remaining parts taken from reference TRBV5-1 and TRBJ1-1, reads KAGVTQTPRYLIKTRGQQVTLSCSPISGHRSVSWYQQTPGQGLQFLFEYFSETQRNKGNFPGRFSGRQFSNSRSEMNVSTLELGDSALYLCASSLGGNEAFFGQGTRLTVV.

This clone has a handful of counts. The CDR3 sequence: CASSSDWPSTDTQYF. The CDR3 nucleotides read TGTGCCAGCAGCTCGGACTGGCCTAGCACAGATACGCAGTATTTT. The rearrangement links TRBV7-9 to TRBJ2-3; maybe TRBD2 (5 bases). The V gene's germline CDR1 is SEHNR and CDR2 FQNEAQ (reference sequence). The length of the CDR3 is 15 residues. Trimming cost V 4 bases and J 0 bases, with 11 bases left between them.

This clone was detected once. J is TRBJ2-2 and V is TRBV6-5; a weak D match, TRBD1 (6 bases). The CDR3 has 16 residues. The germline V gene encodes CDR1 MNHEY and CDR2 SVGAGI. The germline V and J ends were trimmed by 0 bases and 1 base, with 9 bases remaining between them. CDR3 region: CASSYSSGQNTGELFF. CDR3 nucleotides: TGTGCCAGCAGTTACTCTTCGGGACAGAACACCGGGGAGCTGTTTTTT.

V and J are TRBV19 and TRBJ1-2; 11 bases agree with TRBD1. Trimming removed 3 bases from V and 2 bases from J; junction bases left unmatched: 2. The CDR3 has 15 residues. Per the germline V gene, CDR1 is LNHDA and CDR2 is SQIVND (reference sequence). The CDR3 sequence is CASSMDRGRNYGYTF. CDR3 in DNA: TGTGCCAGTAGTATGGACAGGGGGCGCAACTATGGCTACACCTTC. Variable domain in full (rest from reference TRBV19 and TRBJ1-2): DGGITQSPKYLFRKEGQNVTLSCEQNLNHDAMYWYRQDPGQGLRLIYYSQIVNDFQKGDIAEGYSVSREKKESFPLTVTSAQKNPTAFYLCASSMDRGRNYGYTFGSGTRLTVV.

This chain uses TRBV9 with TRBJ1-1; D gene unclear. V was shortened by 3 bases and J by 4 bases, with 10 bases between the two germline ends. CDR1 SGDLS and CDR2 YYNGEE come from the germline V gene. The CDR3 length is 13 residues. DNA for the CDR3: TGTGCCAGCAGCGCGGGGTTGGGCACTGAAGCTTTCTTT. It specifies CASSAGLGTEAFF.

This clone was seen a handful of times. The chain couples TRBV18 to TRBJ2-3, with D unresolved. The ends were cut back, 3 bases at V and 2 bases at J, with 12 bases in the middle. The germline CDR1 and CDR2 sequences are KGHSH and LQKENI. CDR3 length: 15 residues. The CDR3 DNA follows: TGTGCCAGCTCACCCAATGTCGACTCCACAGATACGCAGTATTTT. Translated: CASSPNVDSTDTQYF.

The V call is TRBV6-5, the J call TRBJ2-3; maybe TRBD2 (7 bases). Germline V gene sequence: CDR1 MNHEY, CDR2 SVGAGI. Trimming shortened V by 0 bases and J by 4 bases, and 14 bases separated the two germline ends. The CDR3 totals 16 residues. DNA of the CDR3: TGTGCCAGCAGTTACTCGGGGGGGGCGCTTCCAGATACGCAGTATTTT. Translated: CASSYSGGALPDTQYF.

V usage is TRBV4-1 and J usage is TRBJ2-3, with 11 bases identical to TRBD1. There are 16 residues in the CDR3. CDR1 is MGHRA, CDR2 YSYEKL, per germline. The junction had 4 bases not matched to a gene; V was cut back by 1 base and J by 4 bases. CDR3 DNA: TGCGCCAGCAGCCAAGGGGACAGGGGGATCGCAGATACGCAGTATTTT. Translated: CASSQGDRGIADTQYF.

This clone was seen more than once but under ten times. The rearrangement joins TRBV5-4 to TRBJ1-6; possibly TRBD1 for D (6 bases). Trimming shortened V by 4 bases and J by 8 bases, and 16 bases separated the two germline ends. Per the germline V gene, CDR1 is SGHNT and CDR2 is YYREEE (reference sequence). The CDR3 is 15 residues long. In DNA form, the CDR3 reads TGTGCCAGCAGCGGAACAGGGAAGGGAGATTCACCCCTCCACTTT. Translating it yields CASSGTGKGDSPLHF.

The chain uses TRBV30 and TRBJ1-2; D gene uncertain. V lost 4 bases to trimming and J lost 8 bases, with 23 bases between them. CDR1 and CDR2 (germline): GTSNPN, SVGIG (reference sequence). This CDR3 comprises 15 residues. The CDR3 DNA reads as TGTGCCTGGATAACCAAGCAGGCACGGGGTCTGGGCTACACCTTC. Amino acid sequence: CAWITKQARGLGYTF.

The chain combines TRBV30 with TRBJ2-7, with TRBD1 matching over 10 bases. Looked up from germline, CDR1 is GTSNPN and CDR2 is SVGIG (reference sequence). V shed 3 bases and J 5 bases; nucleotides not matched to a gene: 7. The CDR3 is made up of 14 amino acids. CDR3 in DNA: TGTGCCTGGAGGGCCCCGGGACAGGGGAACGAGCAGTACTTC. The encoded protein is CAWRAPGQGNEQYF. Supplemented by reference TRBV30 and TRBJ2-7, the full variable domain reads SQTIHQWPATLVQPVGSPLSLECTVEGTSNPNLYWYRQAAGRGLQLLFYSVGIGQISSEVPQNLSASRPQDRQFILSSKKLLLSDSGFYLCAWRAPGQGNEQYFGPGTRLTVT.

CDR3: CATSRDLISGGRETQYF. CDR3 nucleotide sequence: TGTGCCACCAGCAGAGATTTGATTAGCGGGGGTCGAGAGACCCAGTACTTC. V usage is TRBV15 and J usage is TRBJ2-5; 9 nucleotides agree with TRBD2. Trimming took 0 bases from V and 4 from J; bases not matched to a gene: 9. CDR3 size: 17 residues. Germline assignment: CDR1 LNHNV and CDR2 YYDKDF (reference sequence).